A single sample gave rise to the 15 T cell receptor beta chains below, sequenced in a study of blood T cell repertoires in COVID-19. Generated by immunoSEQ multiplex PCR, the TCRdb table keeps only in-frame clones and is missing some. The table shows roughly 150,000 clones, with 80% to 90% occurring only once. The sequenced material came from peripheral blood. The receptors come from an elderly woman with acute or convalescent COVID-19.

The chain uses TRBV6-1 and TRBJ1-1; 10 bases line up with TRBD1. Per the germline V gene, CDR1 is MNHNS and CDR2 is SASEGT. The V segment lost 3 bases and the J segment 5 bases; nucleotides outside the gene matches: 0. The CDR3 spans 13 residues. Here the CDR3 reads CASSEGQGTEAFF. The CDR3, as DNA: TGTGCCAGCAGTGAGGGACAGGGGACTGAAGCTTTCTTT.

V usage is TRBV5-1 and J usage is TRBJ2-2; D gene unclear. This CDR3 is 13 amino acids long. Per germline, CDR1 SGHRS and CDR2 YFSETQ. The V end was cut by 4 bases, the J end by 6 bases, with 10 bases between. CDR3 sequence (DNA): TGCGCCAGCAGCCCCTTCGACTCCGGGGAGCTGTTTTTT. Its translation: CASSPFDSGELFF.

V and J are TRBV29-1 and TRBJ1-2; TRBD1 matches at 9 bases. The CDR3 length is 11 residues. With V trimmed by 6 bases and J by 9 bases, 5 bases remained unmatched. Looked up from germline, CDR1 is SQVTM and CDR2 is ANQGSEA. In nucleotides, the CDR3 is TGCAGCGTGGCGGACAGGGGCCGCTACACCTTC. Protein: CSVADRGRYTF. The full variable domain, its missing parts supplied by reference TRBV29-1 and TRBJ1-2, is SAVISQKPSRDICQRGTSLTIQCQVDSQVTMMFWYRQQPGQSLTLIATANQGSEATYESGFVIDKFPISRPNLTFSTLTVSNMSPEDSSIYLCSVADRGRYTFGSGTRLTVV.

This clone was observed a handful of times. The chain is built from TRBV3-1 (or the pseudogene TRBV3-2) and TRBJ1-1; D remains unclear. V gave up 0 bases and J gave up 1 base, with 9 bases separating them. The CDR3 loop spans 15 amino acids. Germline values: CDR1 LGHDT, CDR2 YNNKEL (reference sequence). The CDR3 DNA is TGTGCCAGCAGCCAAGATCTTGCGAGGAACACTGAAGCTTTCTTT. Protein product: CASSQDLARNTEAFF.

The rearrangement uses TRBV30 and TRBJ1-5; D ambiguous. CDR3 size: 15 residues. V was shortened by 2 bases and J by 0 bases, with 11 bases between the two germline ends. The V gene's germline CDR1 is GTSNPN and CDR2 SVGIG (reference sequence). The DNA of the CDR3 is TGTGCCTGGAGTCCAGAAATTATTAGCAATCAGCCCCAGCATTTT. This codes for CAWSPEIISNQPQHF. Full variable domain (outside the CDR3, taken from reference TRBV30 and TRBJ1-5): SQTIHQWPATLVQPVGSPLSLECTVEGTSNPNLYWYRQAAGRGLQLLFYSVGIGQISSEVPQNLSASRPQDRQFILSSKKLLLSDSGFYLCAWSPEIISNQPQHFGDGTRLSIL.

Remarks on this clone: Other DNA variants within this sample encode the same CDR3. The rearrangement links TRBV5-4 to TRBJ2-5, with 12 bases matching TRBD2. With 4 bases clipped from V and 2 bases from J, the junction kept 6 bases outside the gene matches. This CDR3 has 16 residues. CDR1 is SGHNT, CDR2 YYREEE, per germline (reference sequence). The CDR3 sequence is CASSPGLAGNQETQYF. The DNA of the CDR3 is TGTGCCAGCAGCCCTGGACTAGCGGGAAATCAAGAGACCCAGTACTTC.

This sequence joins TRBV3-1 (or the pseudogene TRBV3-2) and TRBJ2-7, with 7 bases that match TRBD1. In germline, CDR1 is LGHDT, CDR2 YNNKEL (reference sequence). The length of the CDR3 is 16 residues. The V gene end was trimmed by 5 bases and the J gene end by 3 bases; junction bases not matched to a gene: 13. The CDR3: CASSSTGTALNYEQYF. The CDR3 nucleotides are TGTGCCAGCAGCTCCACCGGGACAGCATTGAACTACGAGCAGTACTTC.

Notes on this clone: The sample carries other DNA sequences with the same CDR3. The chain links TRBV5-4 to TRBJ2-7, with 16 bases that match TRBD2. Germline V lookup: CDR1 SGHNT, CDR2 YYREEE (reference sequence). V trimming: 5 bases; J trimming: 6 bases; junction bases outside the gene matches: 5. The CDR3 runs to 15 residues. DNA of the CDR3: TGTGCCAGCAGTTCGGGACTAGCGGGGGGGCTCGAGCAGTACTTC. This encodes CASSSGLAGGLEQYF.

CDR3 residues: CATSRDVAVVADTQYF. The CDR3, as DNA: TGTGCCACCAGCAGAGATGTAGCGGTGGTTGCAGATACGCAGTATTTT. The chain combines TRBV15 with TRBJ2-3; the D gene is possibly TRBD2 (6 bases). Deletions cut 0 bases from V and 4 bases from J, with 14 bases between. The CDR3 length is 16 residues. Germline lookup yields CDR1 LNHNV and CDR2 YYDKDF (reference sequence).

This clone has just one count. The gene calls are TRBV4-3 and TRBJ2-2; D gene uncertain. Germline V CDR1 and CDR2: LGHNA, YSLEER. V was cut by 1 base and J by 7 bases, with 10 bases left in between. The CDR3 loop spans 14 amino acids. CDR3 residues: CASSQVMGHGELFF. As DNA, the CDR3 is TGCGCCAGCAGCCAAGTAATGGGCCACGGGGAGCTGTTTTTT.

This sequence joins TRBV19 and TRBJ2-7; 10 bases fit TRBD1. Trimming took 1 base from V and 5 from J; bases not matched to a gene: 2. This CDR3 has 14 amino acids. Looked up from germline, CDR1 is LNHDA and CDR2 is SQIVND (reference sequence). As DNA, the CDR3 is TGTGCCAGTAGTATAGGGGACAGGGGACACGAGCAGTACTTC. Protein sequence: CASSIGDRGHEQYF.

The chain is built from TRBV2 and TRBJ2-3; 9 bases are a match to TRBD1. The CDR3 spans 15 residues. The trim removed 7 bases at V and 4 bases at J, leaving 9 bases unmatched. CDR1 and CDR2 from the germline V gene are SNHLY and FYNNEI. The CDR3 nucleotides are TGTGCCAGCAAGGGACAGGGTGTTCAGGCAGATACGCAGTATTTT. The encoded protein is CASKGQGVQADTQYF.

This clone was found many times. The chain employs TRBV5-4 and TRBJ2-2; 11 bases fit TRBD2. The CDR3 is made up of 17 amino acids. The V and J ends lost 0 bases and 8 bases, in that order; junction bases with no gene match: 9. CDR1 SGHNT and CDR2 YYREEE come from the germline V gene (reference sequence). The CDR3 sequence is CASSLGTSGRSPGELFF. CDR3 nucleotide sequence: TGTGCCAGCAGCTTGGGGACTAGCGGGCGATCTCCTGGGGAGCTGTTTTTT.

The chain recombines TRBV30 with TRBJ2-1; TRBD2 aligns across 8 bases. Germline trimming cut 3 bases from V and 10 bases from J; bases unmatched to any gene: 11. The CDR3 is 14 amino acids. Germline lookup yields CDR1 GTSNPN and CDR2 SVGIG (reference sequence). CDR3 loop: CAWSKPGRGGEQFF. DNA for the CDR3: TGTGCCTGGAGCAAACCCGGGAGGGGAGGAGAGCAGTTCTTC.

V is TRBV7-9 and J is TRBJ2-2; D gene unclear. Germline V gene lookup returns CDR1 SEHNR and CDR2 FQNEAQ (reference sequence). With 3 bases removed from V and 3 bases from J, the gap between germline ends came to 11 bases. The length of the CDR3 is 15 residues. The CDR3 region has the DNA TGTGCCAGCAGCTTCCGAGGCGGCGACACCGGGGAGCTGTTTTTT. This codes for CASSFRGGDTGELFF.